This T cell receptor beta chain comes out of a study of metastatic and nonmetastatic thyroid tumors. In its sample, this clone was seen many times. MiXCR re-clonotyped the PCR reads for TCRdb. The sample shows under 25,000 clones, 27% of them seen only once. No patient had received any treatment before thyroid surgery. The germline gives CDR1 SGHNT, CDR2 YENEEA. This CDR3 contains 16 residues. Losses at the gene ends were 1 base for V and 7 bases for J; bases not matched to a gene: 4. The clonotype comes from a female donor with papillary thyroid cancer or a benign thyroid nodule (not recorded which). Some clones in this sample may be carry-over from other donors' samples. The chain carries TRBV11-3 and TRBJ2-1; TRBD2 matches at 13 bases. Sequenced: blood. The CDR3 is CASSLVGTSGKNEQFF. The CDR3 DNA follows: TGTGCCAGCAGCTTAGTTGGGACTAGCGGGAAGAATGAGCAGTTCTTC.